This TCR beta chain was identified during a study of siplizumab effects on memory and regulatory T cells. This clone was counted between two and nine times. The CDR3 contains 17 residues. V shed 4 bases and J 2 bases; nucleotides not matched to a gene: 11. In germline, CDR1 is SGHDT, CDR2 YYEEEE. Only in-frame clones appear in the TCRdb table, and some are missing; sequencing was by immunoSEQ multiplex PCR. The sample shows 62,000 or so clones, around four fifths of them seen only once. V gene TRBV5-6 combines with J gene TRBJ1-4; 7 nucleotides agree with TRBD1. The specimen sequenced was memory CD4+ T cells sorted from blood. The clonotype was recovered from a human donor in good health. DNA for the CDR3: TGTGCCAGCAGCCCAAGCACCGACAGGGCCACTAATGAAAAACTGTTTTTT. Translating it yields CASSPSTDRATNEKLFF.